This entry lists 13 T cell receptor beta chains sequenced from one sample in a study of cytomegalovirus exposure and HLA in healthy donors. The PCR had 60 Vbeta and 13 Jbeta primers. Sequencing used immunoSEQ multiplex PCR; TCRdb keeps in-frame clones, though not all of them. The profile shows about 160,000 clones, around four fifths of them singletons. The sample consisted of PBMCs. The receptors were gathered from a young woman in good health and CMV-seronegative.

The gene calls are TRBV7-2 and TRBJ1-1; 8 bases match TRBD1. Looked up from germline, CDR1 is SGHTA and CDR2 is FQGNSA. The CDR3 is 13 amino acids. V was pared by 5 bases and J by 6 bases, with 5 bases of the junction left unmatched. CDR3 region: CASSNRGRAEAFF. CDR3 bases: TGTGCCAGCAGCAACAGGGGGAGGGCTGAAGCTTTCTTT. The whole variable domain, filled in from reference TRBV7-2 and TRBJ1-1, reads GAGVSQSPSNKVTEKGKDVELRCDPISGHTALYWYRQSLGQGLEFLIYFQGNSAPDKSGLPSDRFSAERTGGSVSTLTIQRTQQEDSAVYLCASSNRGRAEAFFGQGTRLTVV.

The sample holds a few counts of this clone. The J gene is TRBJ2-7, the V gene TRBV2; 9 nucleotides line up with TRBD1. The CDR3 covers 15 residues. Germline assignment: CDR1 SNHLY and CDR2 FYNNEI. J gave up 3 bases and V 6 bases, and 9 bases lay outside the gene matches. CDR3 in DNA: TGTGCCAGCAGCTGGCCGGGACAGGGCCTCTACGAGCAGTACTTC. It is translated as CASSWPGQGLYEQYF.

This clone showed up just once. This chain connects TRBV28 to TRBJ1-5, with a weak D call TRBD1 (6 bases). CDR1 and CDR2 (germline): MDHEN, SYDVKM. The V and J ends lost 4 bases and 6 bases respectively, with 19 bases between them. The CDR3 spans 16 residues. CDR3 protein: CASSSETRTGSQPQHF. CDR3 nucleotides: TGTGCCAGCAGTTCCGAGACAAGAACAGGGTCTCAGCCCCAGCATTTT.

The chain joins TRBV7-3 to TRBJ1-1, with D unclear. This CDR3 has 15 residues. CDR1 and CDR2 (germline): SGHTA, FQGTGA. V gave up 2 bases and J gave up 1 base, with 11 bases separating them. CDR3: CASSLENLGNTEAFF. In DNA form, the CDR3 reads TGTGCCAGCAGCTTAGAGAATCTTGGGAACACTGAAGCTTTCTTT.

CDR3 in amino acids: CASSDVSVLRHGYTF. The CDR3 bases are TGTGCCAGCAGTGATGTAAGCGTGCTACGACATGGCTACACCTTC. This rearrangement joins TRBV2 to TRBJ1-2, with D unclear. Germline V gene sequence: CDR1 SNHLY, CDR2 FYNNEI. CDR3 length equals 15 residues. V was shortened by 3 bases and J by 6 bases, with 17 bases between the two germline ends.

This clone has only a few counts. The chain carries TRBV30 and TRBJ1-1; no clear D. The V end lost 7 bases, the J end lost 0 bases, and 12 bases lay between the germline ends. From germline, CDR1 is GTSNPN and CDR2 SVGIG (reference sequence). The CDR3 is 13 residues long. The CDR3 sequence is CAYTTEMNTEAFF. In DNA, the CDR3 is TGTGCCTATACGACGGAGATGAACACTGAAGCTTTCTTT.

In its sample, this clone was seen once. The chain employs TRBV19 and TRBJ1-2; 8 positions match TRBD1. V lost 8 bases and J lost 2; bases outside the gene matches: 4. Looked up from germline, CDR1 is LNHDA and CDR2 is SQIVND (reference sequence). The CDR3 extends over 13 amino acids. This chain's CDR3 is CASRDRQNYGYTF. DNA of the CDR3: TGTGCCAGTCGGGACAGGCAAAACTATGGCTACACCTTC.

V usage is TRBV6-1 and J usage is TRBJ1-1; the match to TRBD1 covers 8 bases. Germline V CDR1 and CDR2: MNHNS, SASEGT. CDR3 length: 15 amino acids. V was pared by 6 bases and J by 2 bases, with 8 bases of the junction left unmatched. CDR3 protein: CASRGDRGPNTEAFF. In DNA, the CDR3 is TGTGCCAGCAGAGGAGACAGGGGACCCAACACTGAAGCTTTCTTT.

This chain uses TRBV27 with TRBJ1-2; 8 bases align to TRBD1. The CDR3 runs to 12 residues. CDR1 is MNHEY, CDR2 SMNVEV, per germline (reference sequence). The ends lost 5 bases at V and 8 bases at J; junction bases unmatched: 4. The CDR3 reads CASSRDRTGYTF. The CDR3 nucleotides are TGTGCCAGCAGTCGGGACAGGACCGGCTACACCTTC.

The chain links TRBV9 to TRBJ1-1; D is unresolved. Germline V gene data show CDR1 as SGDLS and CDR2 as YYNGEE. Trimming cost V 4 bases and J 5 bases, with 15 bases left between them. CDR3 length equals 14 residues. The CDR3 DNA reads as TGTGCCAGCAGCCCCACCCTACGCAGGACTGAAGCTTTCTTT. Translated: CASSPTLRRTEAFF.

This clone was detected only a few times. In DNA form, the CDR3 reads TGTGCCAGCAGCTTGGAAGGGGGTTTCTATGGCTACACCTTC. Protein: CASSLEGGFYGYTF. The chain joins TRBV5-6 to TRBJ1-2; D perhaps matches TRBD1 (6 bases). Trimming removed 0 bases at V and 4 bases at J, with 10 bases between. There are 14 residues in the CDR3. CDR1 SGHDT and CDR2 YYEEEE come from the germline V gene.

The chain is built from TRBV7-8 and TRBJ1-2; no reliable D call. Germline V gene data show CDR1 as SGHVS and CDR2 as FQNEAQ. V was pared by 3 bases and J by 5 bases, with 10 bases between. This CDR3 spans 13 amino acids. The CDR3 bases are TGTGCCAGCAGCTTGCAAAGCTCGTATGGCTACACCTTC. Amino acid sequence: CASSLQSSYGYTF.

The chain is built from TRBV18 and TRBJ1-5; 9 nucleotides match TRBD1. The CDR3 covers 14 residues. The J segment lost 5 bases and the V segment lost 3 bases, leaving 2 bases of the junction unmatched. Germline assignment: CDR1 KGHSH and CDR2 LQKENI. CDR3 sequence reads: CASSPGQGHQPQHF. Here the CDR3 DNA reads TGTGCCAGCTCACCGGGACAGGGTCATCAGCCCCAGCATTTT.